These T cell receptor beta chains were read from a single sample in a study of CD8 T cells in Susac syndrome. TCRdb reprocessed the immunoSEQ multiplex PCR reads via MiXCR and lists one record per CDR3 protein. This sample has around 200,000 distinct CDR3 sequences, with 90% to 95% found just once. The sample taken for sequencing was CD4+ T cells from PBMCs. The receptors derive from a human donor with Susac syndrome. Each CDR3 is given with its conserved first and last residue. The order of the fields is CDR3 length, J gene, clone size, V gene, D gene, CDR3 protein, CDR3 DNA. A D gene is named only where the DNA matches it firmly. The listing skips clone size in some rows; elsewhere it reads once, few, many or a size class.

CDR3 length: 12
J gene: TRBJ1-2
clone size: .
V gene: TRBV28
D gene: .
CDR3 protein: CASSLPHSGYTF
CDR3 DNA: TGTGCCAGCAGTCTCCCCCATAGTGGCTACACCTTC

CDR3 length: 11
J gene: TRBJ1-2
clone size: .
V gene: TRBV2
D gene: .
CDR3 protein: CASSGGYGYTF
CDR3 DNA: TGTGCCAGCAGTGGCGGCTATGGCTACACCTTC

CDR3 length: 14
J gene: TRBJ1-2
clone size: .
V gene: TRBV9
D gene: .
CDR3 protein: CASSARGRGDGYTF
CDR3 DNA: TGTGCCAGCAGCGCCCGGGGAAGGGGAGATGGCTACACCTTC

CDR3 length: 15
J gene: TRBJ2-7
clone size: .
V gene: TRBV7-2
D gene: TRBD2
CDR3 protein: CASSAPSGRVYEQYF
CDR3 DNA: TGTGCCAGCAGCGCTCCTAGCGGGAGAGTCTACGAGCAGTACTTC

CDR3 length: 14
J gene: TRBJ2-1
clone size: .
V gene: TRBV20-1
D gene: TRBD2
CDR3 protein: CSARIAGSYNEQFF
CDR3 DNA: TGCAGTGCTAGGATAGCGGGGTCCTACAATGAGCAGTTCTTC

CDR3 length: 14
J gene: TRBJ2-1
clone size: .
V gene: TRBV12-3/TRBV12-4
D gene: .
CDR3 protein: CASSLRGPYNEQFF
CDR3 DNA: TGTGCCAGCAGTTTAAGAGGCCCCTACAATGAGCAGTTCTTC

CDR3 length: 15
J gene: TRBJ1-5
clone size: .
V gene: TRBV6-2/TRBV6-3
D gene: .
CDR3 protein: CASSPGGGHNQPQHF
CDR3 DNA: TGTGCCAGCAGCCCGGGCGGGGGACACAATCAGCCCCAGCATTTT

CDR3 length: 15
J gene: TRBJ1-1
clone size: .
V gene: TRBV19
D gene: TRBD1
CDR3 protein: CATTPGDRGLTEAFF
CDR3 DNA: TGTGCCACTACCCCTGGAGACAGGGGCCTCACTGAAGCTTTCTTT

CDR3 length: 18
J gene: TRBJ2-1
clone size: .
V gene: TRBV7-9
D gene: TRBD1
CDR3 protein: CASSPRNLGQSSYNEQFF
CDR3 DNA: TGTGCCAGCAGCCCACGAAACTTGGGACAGAGCTCCTACAATGAGCAGTTCTTC

CDR3 length: 14
J gene: TRBJ1-5
clone size: .
V gene: TRBV20-1
D gene: .
CDR3 protein: CSAMKASGTQPQHF
CDR3 DNA: TGCAGTGCTATGAAAGCGTCAGGGACTCAGCCCCAGCATTTT

CDR3 length: 16
J gene: TRBJ1-1
clone size: .
V gene: TRBV29-1
D gene: .
CDR3 protein: CSAEGLRLPQGTEAFF
CDR3 DNA: TGCAGCGCAGAGGGACTCCGTCTCCCTCAGGGCACTGAAGCTTTCTTT

CDR3 length: 15
J gene: TRBJ2-7
clone size: .
V gene: TRBV7-8
D gene: .
CDR3 protein: CASSLFVVSTGEQYF
CDR3 DNA: TGTGCCAGCAGCTTATTCGTAGTGTCGACTGGCGAGCAGTACTTC

CDR3 length: 15
J gene: TRBJ1-5
clone size: once
V gene: TRBV4-1
D gene: .
CDR3 protein: CASSRSDSYQPPQHF
CDR3 DNA: TGCGCCAGCAGCCGATCAGACAGTTATCAGCCGCCCCAGCATTTT

CDR3 length: 13
J gene: TRBJ2-7
clone size: .
V gene: TRBV18
D gene: .
CDR3 protein: CASSPSGNHEQYF
CDR3 DNA: TGTGCCAGCTCACCTTCTGGGAACCACGAGCAGTACTTC

CDR3 length: 16
J gene: TRBJ2-3
clone size: .
V gene: TRBV28
D gene: .
CDR3 protein: CASTEPRGPLGDTQYF
CDR3 DNA: TGTGCCAGCACCGAGCCTCGTGGCCCTTTGGGAGATACGCAGTATTTT

CDR3 length: 12
J gene: TRBJ2-5
clone size: .
V gene: TRBV9
D gene: .
CDR3 protein: CASSVFGETQYF
CDR3 DNA: TGTGCCAGCAGCGTATTCGGAGAGACCCAGTACTTC

CDR3 length: 15
J gene: TRBJ2-2
clone size: .
V gene: TRBV19
D gene: .
CDR3 protein: CASSISSADTGELFF
CDR3 DNA: TGTGCCAGTAGTATTTCTAGCGCGGACACCGGGGAGCTGTTTTTT

CDR3 length: 16
J gene: TRBJ1-1
clone size: .
V gene: TRBV20-1
D gene: .
CDR3 protein: CSARAGSRGVGTEAFF
CDR3 DNA: TGCAGTGCTAGAGCTGGGAGCAGGGGAGTTGGCACTGAAGCTTTCTTT

CDR3 length: 14
J gene: TRBJ2-2
clone size: .
V gene: TRBV5-1
D gene: .
CDR3 protein: CASSLDRHTGELFF
CDR3 DNA: TGCGCCAGCAGCTTGGACAGACACACCGGGGAGCTGTTTTTT

CDR3 length: 11
J gene: TRBJ2-5
clone size: once
V gene: TRBV28
D gene: .
CDR3 protein: CASSSSRTQYF
CDR3 DNA: TGTGCCAGCAGTTCTTCACGGACCCAGTACTTC

CDR3 length: 19
J gene: TRBJ2-1
clone size: .
V gene: TRBV5-4
D gene: .
CDR3 protein: CASSLRVAGLISSYNEQFF
CDR3 DNA: TGTGCCAGCAGCCTGAGGGTAGCTGGCTTAATCAGCTCCTACAATGAGCAGTTCTTC

CDR3 length: 13
J gene: TRBJ2-1
clone size: .
V gene: TRBV5-1
D gene: TRBD2
CDR3 protein: CASSLHSGNEQFF
CDR3 DNA: TGCGCCAGCAGCTTGCATAGCGGGAATGAGCAGTTCTTC

CDR3 length: 13
J gene: TRBJ1-5
clone size: .
V gene: TRBV29-1
D gene: .
CDR3 protein: CSARGGSNQPQHF
CDR3 DNA: TGCAGCGCGAGAGGGGGTAGCAATCAGCCCCAGCATTTT

CDR3 length: 13
J gene: TRBJ1-1
clone size: .
V gene: TRBV29-1
D gene: .
CDR3 protein: CSVVGPQGLEAFF
CDR3 DNA: TGCAGCGTTGTAGGGCCACAGGGACTGGAAGCTTTCTTT

CDR3 length: 15
J gene: TRBJ2-7
clone size: .
V gene: TRBV21-1
D gene: .
CDR3 protein: CASSKFVPRAYEQYF
CDR3 DNA: TGTGCCAGCAGCAAATTCGTGCCGAGAGCGTACGAGCAGTACTTC

CDR3 length: 16
J gene: TRBJ1-6
clone size: .
V gene: TRBV20-1
D gene: .
CDR3 protein: CSARELGSVYNSPLHF
CDR3 DNA: TGCAGTGCTAGAGAATTAGGGTCAGTTTATAATTCACCCCTCCACTTT

CDR3 length: 17
J gene: TRBJ1-1
clone size: .
V gene: TRBV13
D gene: TRBD1
CDR3 protein: CASSSTLDRVSSTEAFF
CDR3 DNA: TGTGCCAGCAGCTCAACACTCGACAGGGTTTCGAGCACTGAAGCTTTCTTT

CDR3 length: 15
J gene: TRBJ1-5
clone size: .
V gene: TRBV4-2
D gene: .
CDR3 protein: CASSQETAGYQPQHF
CDR3 DNA: TGTGCCAGCAGCCAAGAAACGGCAGGGTATCAGCCCCAGCATTTT